The 26 T cell receptor beta chains below were found in one sample sequenced in a study of T cell clones after liver transplantation. Data came from immunoSEQ multiplex PCR; TCRdb stores just in-frame clones and leaves some out. The sample includes just over 60,000 clones, 65% to 75% of them seen just once. The specimen was CD4+ T cells from blood, collected before liver transplant. The source is a human donor who received a liver transplant.

V gene TRBV2 combines with J gene TRBJ2-2; 8 bases align to TRBD2. The germline V gene encodes CDR1 SNHLY and CDR2 FYNNEI. V lost 6 bases to trimming and J lost 2 bases; unmatched junction nucleotides: 11. This CDR3 has 17 residues. CDR3 sequence: CASRNPGTRGNTGELFF. In DNA form, the CDR3 reads TGTGCCAGCAGGAACCCGGGGACTAGGGGCAACACCGGGGAGCTGTTTTTT. The whole variable domain, remainder taken from reference TRBV2 and TRBJ2-2, is EPEVTQTPSHQVTQMGQEVILRCVPISNHLYFYWYRQILGQKVEFLVSFYNNEISEKSEIFDDQFSVERPDGSNFTLKIRSTKLEDSAMYFCASRNPGTRGNTGELFFGEGSRLTVL.

The rearrangement joins TRBV14 to TRBJ2-2, with D perhaps matching TRBD1 (6 bases). The CDR3 has 15 amino acids. Germline CDR1 is SGHDN and CDR2 is FVKESK. The germline V and J ends were trimmed by 4 bases and 2 bases, with 11 bases remaining between them. DNA for the CDR3: TGTGCCAGCAGCCGACAGGCCCTTAACACCGGGGAGCTGTTTTTT. This gives the protein CASSRQALNTGELFF.

The J gene is TRBJ2-3, the V gene TRBV2, with 12 nucleotides matching TRBD2. The CDR3 runs to 16 residues. V trimming: 6 bases; J trimming: 5 bases; junction bases outside the gene matches: 9. CDR1 and CDR2 (germline): SNHLY, FYNNEI. The CDR3 nucleotides read TGTGCCAGCAGCGGCCTAGCGGGGGGGATCGGAGATACGCAGTATTTT. It translates to CASSGLAGGIGDTQYF.

J is TRBJ1-1 and V is TRBV2; D is ambiguous. The V end lost 6 bases, the J end lost 2 bases, and 13 bases lay between the germline ends. CDR1 is SNHLY, CDR2 FYNNEI, per germline. The CDR3 extends over 14 amino acids. DNA for the CDR3: TGTGCCAGCAGCCTAACAGTTCTTAACACTGAAGCTTTCTTT. Translating gives CASSLTVLNTEAFF.

The chain has TRBV10-3 and TRBJ1-3, with D unresolved. The V and J ends lost 0 bases and 3 bases respectively, with 6 bases between them. Germline loops: CDR1 ENHRY, CDR2 SYGVKD. The CDR3 loop spans 14 amino acids. CDR3 sequence (DNA): TGTGCCATCAGTGAGTCCGGGGTTGGAAACACCATATATTTT. It is translated as CAISESGVGNTIYF.

The chain couples TRBV30 to TRBJ2-3; perhaps TRBD1 as D (6 bases). There are 15 residues in the CDR3. CDR1 is GTSNPN and CDR2 is SVGIG in the germline V gene (reference sequence). The V end was cut by 0 bases, the J end by 1 base, with 11 bases between. The CDR3 region is CAWSVRGTRTDTQYF. The CDR3 region has the DNA TGTGCCTGGAGTGTAAGGGGGACCCGCACAGATACGCAGTATTTT.

This CDR3 reads CASSSYSGANVLTF. CDR3 DNA sequence: TGTGCCAGCAGTTCCTACTCTGGGGCCAACGTCCTGACTTTC. The rearrangement links TRBV2 to TRBJ2-6; no clear D. The germline gives CDR1 SNHLY, CDR2 FYNNEI. The V and J ends lost 5 bases and 0 bases respectively, with 5 bases between them. The CDR3 consists of 14 residues.

Only one count was recorded for this clone. The chain employs TRBV19 and TRBJ1-6; TRBD1 matches 9 bases. The germline V gene has CDR1 LNHDA and CDR2 SQIVND (reference sequence). V shed 9 bases and J 5 bases; nucleotides not matched to a gene: 11. The CDR3 consists of 16 residues. CDR3 sequence reads: CASGTGKFLNNSPLHF. The CDR3 bases are TGTGCCAGCGGGACAGGGAAATTCCTCAATAATTCACCCCTCCACTTT.

J is TRBJ2-7 and V is TRBV5-8; 9 bases align to TRBD1. The CDR3 is made up of 16 amino acids. Germline V lookup: CDR1 SGHTS, CDR2 YDEGEE. Unmatched junction bases numbered 14, after V lost 4 bases and J lost 6 bases. The CDR3 loop is CASSGRGPGQGGEQYF. DNA for the CDR3: TGTGCCAGCAGCGGCCGGGGGCCGGGACAGGGCGGCGAGCAGTACTTC.

The chain couples TRBV12-5 to TRBJ2-5; a weak D match, TRBD1 (7 bases). Trimming took 10 bases from V and 5 from J, leaving 20 bases between them. This CDR3 region has 14 residues. Germline CDR1 and CDR2: LGHNT and FRNRAP. CDR3 protein: CATAKSPGGETQYF. CDR3 coding DNA: TGTGCTACCGCTAAGTCCCCAGGGGGGGAGACCCAGTACTTC.

This chain connects TRBV7-2 to TRBJ1-1; TRBD1 agrees at 8 bases. Germline CDR1 SGHTA, CDR2 FQGNSA. The junction had 1 base not matched to a gene; V was cut back by 3 bases and J by 1 base. CDR3 size: 14 residues. CDR3 nucleotide sequence: TGTGCCAGCAGCTTTGGGACAGGGAACACTGAAGCTTTCTTT. Translated, it gives CASSFGTGNTEAFF.

This clone has a single count. V usage is TRBV19 and J usage is TRBJ1-5; D is unclear. The CDR3 covers 16 residues. Trimming took 3 bases from V and 0 from J, leaving 12 bases between them. Germline-derived CDR1 and CDR2 are LNHDA and SQIVND (reference sequence). The CDR3 bases are TGTGCCAGTAGTATTGGGCAGACGCTTAGCAATCAGCCCCAGCATTTT. It is translated as CASSIGQTLSNQPQHF.

This clone was found a few times. This chain connects TRBV2 to TRBJ1-6, with 7 bases lining up with TRBD1. The germline CDR1 and CDR2 sequences are SNHLY and FYNNEI. The J segment lost 11 bases and the V segment lost 2 bases, leaving 6 bases of the junction unmatched. The CDR3 is 14 residues long. The CDR3 coding sequence is TGTGCCAGCAGTGAACAGGGGGATTGGGCACCCCTCCACTTT. Residues: CASSEQGDWAPLHF.

CDR3: CASSSEQGSGGHNEQFF. The CDR3 DNA reads TGTGCCAGCAGCTCCGAGCAGGGTAGCGGGGGCCACAATGAGCAGTTCTTC. The rearrangement links TRBV11-2 to TRBJ2-1; 9 bases agree with TRBD2. The CDR3 totals 17 residues. With V trimmed by 4 bases and J by 5 bases, 12 bases remained unmatched. The V gene's germline CDR1 is SGHAT and CDR2 FQNNGV. Together with reference TRBV11-2 and TRBJ2-1, the CDR3 gives the full variable domain: EAGVAQSPRYKIIEKRQSVAFWCNPISGHATLYWYQQILGQGPKLLIQFQNNGVVDDSQLPKDRFSAERLKGVDSTLKIQPAKLEDSAVYLCASSSEQGSGGHNEQFFGPGTRLTVL.

This clone came up once. The chain carries TRBV28 and TRBJ2-7; TRBD1 is a possible D gene (5 bases). With 2 bases removed from V and 1 base from J, the gap between germline ends came to 12 bases. The CDR3 totals 15 residues. Germline values: CDR1 MDHEN, CDR2 SYDVKM. In DNA form, the CDR3 reads TGTGCCAGCAGTTTAAGGGCAGGGTTATCCTACGAGCAGTACTTC. It specifies CASSLRAGLSYEQYF. The full variable domain, rest sourced from reference TRBV28 and TRBJ2-7, is DVKVTQSSRYLVKRTGEKVFLECVQDMDHENMFWYRQDPGLGLRLIYFSYDVKMKEKGDIPEGYSVSREKKERFSLILESASTNQTSMYLCASSLRAGLSYEQYFGPGTRLTVT.

Only one count was recorded for this clone. CDR3 nucleotides: TGTGCCAGCAGACCAGGGGGCTCCTACGAGCAGTACTTC. This codes for CASRPGGSYEQYF. The chain links TRBV28 to TRBJ2-7; 7 bases align to TRBD1. The CDR3 runs to 13 residues. V shed 6 bases and J 0 bases; nucleotides not matched to a gene: 2. Germline V gene sequence: CDR1 MDHEN, CDR2 SYDVKM.

The gene calls are TRBV19 and TRBJ1-2; 10 bases agree with TRBD1. V was pared by 9 bases and J by 8 bases, with 12 bases of the junction left unmatched. The CDR3 is 14 amino acids. Germline assignment: CDR1 LNHDA and CDR2 SQIVND (reference sequence). The chain's CDR3 is CASHSGTGVSGYTF. CDR3 DNA sequence: TGTGCCAGCCACTCCGGGACAGGGGTTTCGGGCTACACCTTC. Filled out from reference TRBV19 and TRBJ1-2, the complete variable domain reads DGGITQSPKYLFRKEGQNVTLSCEQNLNHDAMYWYRQDPGQGLRLIYYSQIVNDFQKGDIAEGYSVSREKKESFPLTVTSAQKNPTAFYLCASHSGTGVSGYTFGSGTRLTVV.

The V and J genes are TRBV2 and TRBJ2-7, with D maybe TRBD1 (5 bases). Germline values: CDR1 SNHLY, CDR2 FYNNEI. The CDR3 sequence is 13 residues long. V dropped 0 bases and J dropped 8 bases, with 11 bases sitting between them. The CDR3 here is CASSEAQGTKQYF. The CDR3 DNA sequence: TGTGCCAGCAGTGAAGCGCAGGGTACGAAGCAGTACTTC.

The V gene is TRBV7-2, the J gene TRBJ1-5; the D gene is possibly TRBD1 (6 bases). The V end was cut by 0 bases, the J end by 3 bases, with 15 bases between. CDR3 length equals 17 residues. Germline lookup yields CDR1 SGHTA and CDR2 FQGNSA. CDR3 loop: CASSLARAGVTNQPQHF. The CDR3 DNA sequence: TGTGCCAGCAGCTTAGCGCGGGCAGGGGTAACCAATCAGCCCCAGCATTTT.

The chain uses TRBV5-1 and TRBJ2-5; 10 nucleotides line up with TRBD1. In germline, CDR1 is SGHRS, CDR2 YFSETQ. This CDR3 is 15 amino acids long. V shed 2 bases, J shed 5 bases, and the junction held 6 bases outside the gene matches. CDR3 region: CASSFTGTGDETQYF. The DNA of the CDR3 is TGCGCCAGCAGCTTCACGGGGACAGGGGACGAGACCCAGTACTTC.

The chain links TRBV2 to TRBJ1-5; D remains unclear. CDR3 length equals 14 residues. Germline-derived CDR1 and CDR2 are SNHLY and FYNNEI. V dropped 3 bases and J dropped 7 bases, with 13 bases sitting between them. CDR3 sequence: CASSEEVVGQPQHF. The CDR3 DNA reads as TGTGCCAGCAGTGAGGAGGTGGTGGGGCAGCCCCAGCATTTT. The variable domain in full, with the rest retrieved from reference TRBV2 and TRBJ1-5, is EPEVTQTPSHQVTQMGQEVILRCVPISNHLYFYWYRQILGQKVEFLVSFYNNEISEKSEIFDDQFSVERPDGSNFTLKIRSTKLEDSAMYFCASSEEVVGQPQHFGDGTRLSIL.

V is TRBV2 and J is TRBJ1-1; D gene unclear. The CDR3 consists of 13 residues. The V gene lost 4 bases and the J gene lost 1 base, with 7 bases spanning the gap. Germline lookup yields CDR1 SNHLY and CDR2 FYNNEI. CDR3 nucleotides: TGTGCCAGCAGTGTAAGGAGGAACACTGAAGCTTTCTTT. This sequence encodes CASSVRRNTEAFF.

Only a few counts were recorded for this clone. The chain carries TRBV10-3 and TRBJ2-7; no reliable D call. Germline V gene lookup returns CDR1 ENHRY and CDR2 SYGVKD. V lost 2 bases and J 0 bases, leaving 11 bases between the germline ends. The CDR3 is made up of 15 amino acids. The CDR3 sequence: CAISEGPLSSYEQYF. In nucleotides, the CDR3 is TGTGCCATCAGTGAGGGTCCACTAAGCTCCTACGAGCAGTACTTC.

CDR3 nucleotide sequence: TGTGCCAGCAGGGATTTGACAGGGAGCTCCTACAATGAGCAGTTCTTC. Its protein is CASRDLTGSSYNEQFF. The V gene is TRBV7-2, the J gene TRBJ2-1, with 7 bases that match TRBD1. This CDR3 contains 16 residues. Germline CDR1 SGHTA, CDR2 FQGNSA. Trimming removed 6 bases from V and 0 bases from J; junction bases left unmatched: 8.

There are many counts of this clone. CDR3 sequence reads: CASSQERGQGRGYTF. CDR3 nucleotides: TGCGCCAGCAGCCAAGAACGGGGACAGGGTCGTGGCTACACCTTC. V usage is TRBV4-1 and J usage is TRBJ1-2; 9 nucleotides align to TRBD1. Germline values: CDR1 MGHRA, CDR2 YSYEKL. Unmatched junction bases numbered 6, after V lost 0 bases and J lost 7 bases. CDR3 length equals 15 residues.

This clone was picked up many times. The gene calls are TRBV7-2 and TRBJ1-6; D is uncertain. The CDR3 runs 14 residues. From germline, CDR1 is SGHTA and CDR2 FQGNSA. Trimming left V 0 bases short and J 8 bases short, with 8 bases between. The CDR3 nucleotides are TGTGCCAGCAGCTTAGCACGGTTGGATTCACCCCTCCACTTT. It encodes CASSLARLDSPLHF.